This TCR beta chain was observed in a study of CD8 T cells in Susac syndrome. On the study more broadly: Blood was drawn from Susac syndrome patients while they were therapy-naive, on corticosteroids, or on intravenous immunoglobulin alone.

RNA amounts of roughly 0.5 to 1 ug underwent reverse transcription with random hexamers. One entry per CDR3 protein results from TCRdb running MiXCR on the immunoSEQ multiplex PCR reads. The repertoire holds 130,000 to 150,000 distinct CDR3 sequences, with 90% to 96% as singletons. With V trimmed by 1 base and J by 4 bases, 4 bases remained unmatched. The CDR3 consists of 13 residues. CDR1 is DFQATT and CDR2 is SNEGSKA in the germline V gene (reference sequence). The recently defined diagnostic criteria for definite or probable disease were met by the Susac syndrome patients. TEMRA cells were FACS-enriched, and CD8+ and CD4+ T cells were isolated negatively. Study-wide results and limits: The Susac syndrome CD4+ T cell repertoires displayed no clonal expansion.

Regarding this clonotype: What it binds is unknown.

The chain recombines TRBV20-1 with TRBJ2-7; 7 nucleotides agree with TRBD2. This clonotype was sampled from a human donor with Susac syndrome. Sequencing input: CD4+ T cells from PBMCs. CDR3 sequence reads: CSARGGSDYEQYF. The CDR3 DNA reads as TGCAGTGCTAGAGGCGGGAGCGATTACGAGCAGTACTTC.